This paragraph reports one TCR beta chain. Its antigen is as yet unknown. Cells were stimulated with overlapping HIV-1 Gag 15-mer peptides. CD40L-negative CD69-negative CD45RO-high memory CD4+ T cells were sorted as populations depleted of antigen-responding cells. This entry is derived from a study of persistence of HIV-infected CD4 T cells. Study-level findings and limits: Antigen-responding cells were enriched for degenerate expanded CDR3beta sequences.

The libraries were made with immunoSEQ version 4 in survey mode. The method was immunoSEQ multiplex PCR; TCRdb's version includes in-frame clones alone and lacks a portion of them. Among 50,000 to 65,000 clones listed, about 77% were seen once. CDR1 and CDR2 (germline): MNHEY, SVGAGI. V was trimmed by 4 bases and J by 4 bases, leaving 15 bases between them. The CDR3 loop spans 15 amino acids. This sequence was found in an adult man with HIV who was CMV-seropositive. The chain is built from TRBV6-5 and TRBJ2-3, with TRBD2 as a possible D gene (7 bases). The sample in question was CD4+ T cells sorted from PBMCs after 18-hour stimulation, obtained from a patient who received antiretroviral therapy. The CDR3 sequence is CASSSQGGASDTQYF. The DNA for the CDR3 is TGTGCCAGCAGTTCCCAAGGGGGGGCGTCAGATACGCAGTATTTT.